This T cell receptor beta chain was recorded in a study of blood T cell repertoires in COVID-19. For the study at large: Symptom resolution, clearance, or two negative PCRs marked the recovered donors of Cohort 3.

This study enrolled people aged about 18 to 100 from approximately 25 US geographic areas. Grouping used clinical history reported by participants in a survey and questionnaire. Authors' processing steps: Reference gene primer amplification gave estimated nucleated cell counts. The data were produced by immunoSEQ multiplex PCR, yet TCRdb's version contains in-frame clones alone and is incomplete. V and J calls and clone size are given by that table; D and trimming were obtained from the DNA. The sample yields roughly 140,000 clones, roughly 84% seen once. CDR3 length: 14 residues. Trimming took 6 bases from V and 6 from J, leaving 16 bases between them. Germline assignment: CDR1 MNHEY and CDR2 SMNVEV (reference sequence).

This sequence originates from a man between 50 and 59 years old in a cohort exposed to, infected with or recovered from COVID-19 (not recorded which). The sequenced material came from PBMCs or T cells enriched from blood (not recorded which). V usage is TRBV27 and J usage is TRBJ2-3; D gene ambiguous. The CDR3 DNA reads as TGTGCCAGCAGCCCCTTTAACTCCGGGGATACGCAGTATTTT. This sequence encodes CASSPFNSGDTQYF.